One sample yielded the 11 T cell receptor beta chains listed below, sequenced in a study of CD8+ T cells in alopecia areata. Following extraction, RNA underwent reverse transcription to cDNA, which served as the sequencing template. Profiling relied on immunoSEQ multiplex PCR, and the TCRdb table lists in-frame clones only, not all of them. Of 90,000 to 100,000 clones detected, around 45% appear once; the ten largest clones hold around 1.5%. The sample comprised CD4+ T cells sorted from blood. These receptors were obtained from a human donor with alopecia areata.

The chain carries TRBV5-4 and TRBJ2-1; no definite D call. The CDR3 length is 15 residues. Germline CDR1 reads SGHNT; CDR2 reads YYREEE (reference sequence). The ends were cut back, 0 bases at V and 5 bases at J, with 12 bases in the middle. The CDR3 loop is CASSLAIAKNNEQFF. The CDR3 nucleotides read TGTGCCAGCAGCTTGGCCATCGCAAAGAACAATGAGCAGTTCTTC. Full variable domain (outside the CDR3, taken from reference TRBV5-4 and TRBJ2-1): ETGVTQSPTHLIKTRGQQVTLRCSSQSGHNTVSWYQQALGQGPQFIFQYYREEENGRGNFPPRFSGLQFPNYSSELNVNALELDDSALYLCASSLAIAKNNEQFFGPGTRLTVL.

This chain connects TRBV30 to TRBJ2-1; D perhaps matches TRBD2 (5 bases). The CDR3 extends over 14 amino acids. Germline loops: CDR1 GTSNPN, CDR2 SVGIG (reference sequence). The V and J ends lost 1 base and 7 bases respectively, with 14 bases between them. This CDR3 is CAWSGVSSTNEQFF. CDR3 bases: TGTGCCTGGAGTGGTGTCTCTAGCACGAATGAGCAGTTCTTC.

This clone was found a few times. CDR3 in DNA: TGCAGCGTTGACAGGGGGCGTCAAAACGAGCAGTACTTC. This codes for CSVDRGRQNEQYF. V and J are TRBV29-1 and TRBJ2-7, with TRBD1 identical over 8 bases. Unmatched junction bases numbered 6, after V lost 3 bases and J lost 5 bases. This CDR3 region has 13 residues. Looked up from germline, CDR1 is SQVTM and CDR2 is ANQGSEA.

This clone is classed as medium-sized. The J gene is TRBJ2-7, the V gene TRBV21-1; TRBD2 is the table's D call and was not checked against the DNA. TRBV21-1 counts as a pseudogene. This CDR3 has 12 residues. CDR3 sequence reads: CASISKEDEQYF. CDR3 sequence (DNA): TGTGCCAGCATCAGTAAGGAGGACGAGCAGTACTTC.

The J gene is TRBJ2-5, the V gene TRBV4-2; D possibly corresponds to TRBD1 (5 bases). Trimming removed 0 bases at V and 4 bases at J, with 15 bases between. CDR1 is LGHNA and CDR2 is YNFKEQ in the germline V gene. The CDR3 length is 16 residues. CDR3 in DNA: TGTGCCAGCAGCCAAGACTTGGGGCGTTTAGGAGAGACCCAGTACTTC. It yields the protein CASSQDLGRLGETQYF.

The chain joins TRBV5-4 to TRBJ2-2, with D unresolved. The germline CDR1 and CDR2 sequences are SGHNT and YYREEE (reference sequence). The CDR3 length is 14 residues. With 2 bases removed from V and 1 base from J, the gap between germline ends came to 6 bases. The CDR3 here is CASSFDKNTGELFF. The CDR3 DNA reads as TGTGCCAGCAGCTTCGACAAGAACACCGGGGAGCTGTTTTTT.

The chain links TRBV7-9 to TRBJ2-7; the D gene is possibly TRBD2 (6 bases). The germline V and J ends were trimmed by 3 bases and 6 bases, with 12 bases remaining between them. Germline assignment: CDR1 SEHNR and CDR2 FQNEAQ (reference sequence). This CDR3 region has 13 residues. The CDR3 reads CASSFWRGREQYF. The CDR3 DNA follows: TGTGCCAGCAGCTTTTGGCGGGGTCGCGAGCAGTACTTC.

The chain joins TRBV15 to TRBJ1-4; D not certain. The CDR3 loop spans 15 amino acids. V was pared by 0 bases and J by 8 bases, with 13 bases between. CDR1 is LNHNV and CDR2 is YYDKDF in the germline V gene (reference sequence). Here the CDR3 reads CATSRDSRVGEKLFF. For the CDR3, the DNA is TGTGCCACCAGCAGAGATTCTAGGGTCGGGGAAAAACTGTTTTTT.

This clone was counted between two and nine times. The CDR3 sequence: CASNAGTGNMNTEAFF. The DNA of the CDR3 is TGTGCCAGCAACGCCGGGACAGGGAACATGAACACTGAAGCTTTCTTT. The rearrangement uses TRBV27 and TRBJ1-1, with 9 bases lining up with TRBD1. CDR1 is MNHEY and CDR2 is SMNVEV in the germline V gene (reference sequence). The length of the CDR3 is 16 residues. V trimming: 7 bases; J trimming: 0 bases; junction bases outside the gene matches: 9.

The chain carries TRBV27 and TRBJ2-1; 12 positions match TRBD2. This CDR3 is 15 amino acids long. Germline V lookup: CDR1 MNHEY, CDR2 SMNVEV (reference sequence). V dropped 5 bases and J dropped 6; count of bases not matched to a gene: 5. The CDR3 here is CASSLAGGLPNEQFF. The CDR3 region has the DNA TGTGCCAGCAGTCTAGCGGGAGGGTTGCCCAATGAGCAGTTCTTC.

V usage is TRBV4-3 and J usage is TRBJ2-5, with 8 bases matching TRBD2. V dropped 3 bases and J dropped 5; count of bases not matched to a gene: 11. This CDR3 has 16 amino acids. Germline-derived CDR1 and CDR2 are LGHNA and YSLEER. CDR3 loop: CASSQQPGLELETQYF. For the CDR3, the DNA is TGCGCCAGCAGCCAGCAACCGGGACTAGAGCTGGAGACCCAGTACTTC.